What follows are 3 T cell receptor beta chains derived from one specimen sequenced in a study of cytomegalovirus exposure and HLA in healthy donors (dated by TCRdb to the late 2010s). The library was made by the immunoSEQ multiplex PCR assay. For the multiplex PCR, a mixture combining 60 forward primers for TCR Vbeta segments and 13 reverse primers for TCR Jbeta segments was used. TCRdb carries this immuneACCESS record with in-frame sequences only. Its versions omit some clonotypes, under half of them owing to an unresolved V gene in the studies checked, with the rest unexplained. The sample table records around 100,000 clones; 70% to 80% of these occur just once. The top ten hold around 3% of the sample. Sequencing was performed on PBMCs. Receptor source: a middle-aged woman in good health and CMV-seronegative.

This chain uses TRBV10-3 with TRBJ1-6; D perhaps matches TRBD1 (6 bases). Germline CDR1 ENHRY, CDR2 SYGVKD. With 7 bases removed from V and 7 bases from J, the gap between germline ends came to 11 bases. The CDR3 is made up of 13 amino acids. CDR3 protein: CAITGQLNSPLHF. CDR3 DNA sequence: TGTGCCATCACCGGACAGTTAAATTCACCCCTCCACTTT.

The J gene is TRBJ2-3, the V gene TRBV9; 9 nucleotides agree with TRBD2. The CDR3 extends over 16 amino acids. The V and J ends lost 6 bases and 0 bases, in that order; junction bases with no gene match: 8. Per germline, CDR1 SGDLS and CDR2 YYNGEE. The CDR3, as DNA: TGTGCCAGCACCCGACTAGCGGTTTCTAGCACAGATACGCAGTATTTT. It specifies CASTRLAVSSTDTQYF.

The J gene is TRBJ2-1, the V gene TRBV27, with a tentative D call TRBD2 (6 bases). The CDR3 runs 16 residues. The germline gives CDR1 MNHEY, CDR2 SMNVEV (reference sequence). V was clipped by 3 bases and J by 0 bases, with 12 bases between them. The chain's CDR3 is CASSLAGPGSYNEQFF. The CDR3 DNA follows: TGTGCCAGCAGTTTGGCGGGGCCAGGCTCCTACAATGAGCAGTTCTTC.